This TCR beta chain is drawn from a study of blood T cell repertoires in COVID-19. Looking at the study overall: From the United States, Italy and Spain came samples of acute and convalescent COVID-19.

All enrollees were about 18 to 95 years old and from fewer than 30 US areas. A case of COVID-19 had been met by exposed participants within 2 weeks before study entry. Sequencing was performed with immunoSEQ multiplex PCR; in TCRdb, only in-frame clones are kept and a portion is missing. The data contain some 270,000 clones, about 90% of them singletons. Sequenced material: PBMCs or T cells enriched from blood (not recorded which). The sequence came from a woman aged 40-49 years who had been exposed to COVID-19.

The CDR3 spells CASSTPQMGGQGFSGELFF. DNA of the CDR3: TGTGCCAGCAGCACACCCCAGATGGGGGGGCAGGGGTTTTCCGGGGAGCTGTTTTTT. The V and J genes are TRBV9 and TRBJ2-2; perhaps TRBD2 as D (7 bases). CDR3 length: 19 amino acids. Germline V CDR1 and CDR2: SGDLS, YYNGEE. V dropped 4 bases and J dropped 6 bases, with 28 bases sitting between them.